A single sample gave rise to the 8 T cell receptor beta chains below, sequenced in a study of blood T cell repertoires in COVID-19. The assay was immunoSEQ multiplex PCR, and TCRdb's table has in-frame clones only and misses some. The table shows about 99,000 clones, with 80% to 90% occurring only once. Input material: peripheral blood. Every receptor here comes from a man aged 50 to 60 with acute or convalescent COVID-19.

J is TRBJ1-1 and V is TRBV9; TRBD1 aligns across 7 bases. V shed 0 bases, J shed 4 bases, and the junction held 6 bases outside the gene matches. There are 15 residues in the CDR3. Per the germline V gene, CDR1 is SGDLS and CDR2 is YYNGEE. As DNA, the CDR3 is TGTGCCAGCAGCGTAGAGGGGGCAGGGCCCACTGAAGCTTTCTTT. The encoded protein is CASSVEGAGPTEAFF.

The rearrangement joins TRBV28 to TRBJ2-7, with D hard to call. Germline CDR1 reads MDHEN; CDR2 reads SYDVKM. V shed 1 base and J shed 3 bases, with 7 bases lying between them. The CDR3 has 13 amino acids. This CDR3 is CASSLYRYYEQYF. The CDR3 nucleotides read TGTGCCAGCAGTTTATACCGGTACTACGAGCAGTACTTC.

This chain connects TRBV5-4 to TRBJ2-7; D is perhaps TRBD2 (7 bases). This CDR3 comprises 14 residues. The V end was cut by 5 bases, the J end by 2 bases, with 14 bases between. Germline CDR1 is SGHNT and CDR2 is YYREEE (reference sequence). In nucleotides, the CDR3 is TGTGCCAGCAGGAGGGGGGGGGCTCCCTACGAGCAGTACTTC. This codes for CASRRGGAPYEQYF.

This CDR3 is CASSHGIDIFTDTQYF. The CDR3 region has the DNA TGTGCCAGCAGCCACGGGATTGACATTTTCACAGATACGCAGTATTTT. The chain couples TRBV7-9 to TRBJ2-3, with D possibly matching TRBD2 (5 bases). CDR3 length: 16 residues. Germline V gene lookup returns CDR1 SEHNR and CDR2 FQNEAQ (reference sequence). The V gene lost 5 bases and the J gene lost 2 bases, with 17 bases spanning the gap.

The gene calls are TRBV29-1 and TRBJ1-3; 8 nucleotides agree with TRBD1. The CDR3 has 15 residues. CDR1 SQVTM and CDR2 ANQGSEA come from the germline V gene. The V and J ends lost 6 bases and 1 base, in that order; junction bases with no gene match: 8. The CDR3 DNA reads TGCAGCGTCCCAACAGGGGGTGAGTCTGGAAACACCATATATTTT. Amino acids: CSVPTGGESGNTIYF.

The V call is TRBV4-1, the J call TRBJ2-1; 11 bases agree with TRBD2. Germline CDR1 MGHRA, CDR2 YSYEKL. The CDR3 runs 15 residues. V was clipped by 0 bases and J by 10 bases; unmatched bases: 5. This chain's CDR3 is CASSQDISGRGEQFF. CDR3 DNA sequence: TGCGCCAGCAGCCAAGATATTAGCGGGAGGGGAGAGCAGTTCTTC.

The chain employs TRBV23-1 and TRBJ1-4; TRBD1 might be the D (5 bases). TRBV23-1 is an ORF; its function is uncertain. With 6 bases removed from V and 1 base from J, the gap between germline ends came to 30 bases. The CDR3 runs to 21 residues. This chain's CDR3 is CASSLPSGHTTYGQTNEKLFF. Written as DNA, the CDR3 is TGCGCCAGCAGCCTCCCGTCCGGACATACTACCTATGGGCAAACTAATGAAAAACTGTTTTTT.

The CDR3 reads CAISELVGGGSPLHF. In DNA, the CDR3 is TGTGCCATCAGTGAGCTCGTCGGCGGGGGTTCACCCCTCCACTTT. This chain uses TRBV10-3 with TRBJ1-6; tentatively, D is TRBD1 (5 bases). Trimming stripped 2 bases from V and 9 bases from J, with 14 bases between. The CDR3 runs to 15 residues. The germline gives CDR1 ENHRY, CDR2 SYGVKD.